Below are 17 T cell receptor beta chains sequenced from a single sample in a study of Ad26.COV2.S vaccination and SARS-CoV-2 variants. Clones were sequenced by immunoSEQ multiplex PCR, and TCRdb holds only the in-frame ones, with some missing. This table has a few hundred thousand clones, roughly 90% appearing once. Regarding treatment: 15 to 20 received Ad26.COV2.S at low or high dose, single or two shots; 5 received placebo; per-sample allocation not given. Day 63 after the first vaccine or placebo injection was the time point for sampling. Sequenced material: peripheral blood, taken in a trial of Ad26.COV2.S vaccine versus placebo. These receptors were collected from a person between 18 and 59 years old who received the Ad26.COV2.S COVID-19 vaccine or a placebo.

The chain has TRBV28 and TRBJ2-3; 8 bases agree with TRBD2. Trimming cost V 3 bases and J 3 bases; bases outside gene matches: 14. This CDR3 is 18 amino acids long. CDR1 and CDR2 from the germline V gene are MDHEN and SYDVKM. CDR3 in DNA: TGTGCCAGCAGTTTCCCGCGGCTAGCGGGTATGGTGACAGATACGCAGTATTTT. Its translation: CASSFPRLAGMVTDTQYF.

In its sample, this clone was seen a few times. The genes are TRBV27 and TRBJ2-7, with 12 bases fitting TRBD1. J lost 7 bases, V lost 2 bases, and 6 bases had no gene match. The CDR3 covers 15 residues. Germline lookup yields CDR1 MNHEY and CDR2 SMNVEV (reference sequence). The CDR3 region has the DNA TGTGCCAGCAGTTTAGCGGGACAGGGGGCTGAAGAGCAGTACTTC. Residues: CASSLAGQGAEEQYF.

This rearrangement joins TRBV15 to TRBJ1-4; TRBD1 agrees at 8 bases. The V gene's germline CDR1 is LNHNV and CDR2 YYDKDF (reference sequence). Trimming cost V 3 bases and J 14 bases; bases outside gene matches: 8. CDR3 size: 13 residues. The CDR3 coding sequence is TGTGCCACCAGCAGGGTTACAGGGGGAATTCTGTTTTTT. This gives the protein CATSRVTGGILFF.

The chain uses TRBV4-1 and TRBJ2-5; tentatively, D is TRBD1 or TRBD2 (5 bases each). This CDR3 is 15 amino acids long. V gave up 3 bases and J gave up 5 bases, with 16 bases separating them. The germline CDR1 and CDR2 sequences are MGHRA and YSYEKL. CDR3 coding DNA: TGCGCCAGCAGCCAGGGGCACGGGGCCGGGGAGACCCAGTACTTC. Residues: CASSQGHGAGETQYF.

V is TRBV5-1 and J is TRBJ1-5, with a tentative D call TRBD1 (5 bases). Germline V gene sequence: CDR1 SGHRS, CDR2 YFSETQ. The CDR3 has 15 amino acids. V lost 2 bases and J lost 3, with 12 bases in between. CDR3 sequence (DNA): TGCGCCAGCAGCTTTGCAGGGTCCGACAATCAGCCCCAGCATTTT. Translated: CASSFAGSDNQPQHF.

The CDR3 spells CASSPLGAGGGETQYF. The CDR3 DNA reads TGTGCCAGCAGCCCCCTAGGGGCAGGGGGAGGAGAGACCCAGTACTTC. The chain links TRBV7-3 to TRBJ2-5, with D perhaps matching TRBD1 (7 bases). This CDR3 has 16 amino acids. V lost 5 bases and J 4 bases, leaving 20 bases between the germline ends. Germline assignment: CDR1 SGHTA and CDR2 FQGTGA. Full variable domain (outside the CDR3, taken from reference TRBV7-3 and TRBJ2-5): GAGVSQTPSNKVTEKGKYVELRCDPISGHTALYWYRQSLGQGPEFLIYFQGTGAADDSGLPNDRFFAVRPEGSVSTLKIQRTERGDSAVYLCASSPLGAGGGETQYFGPGTRLLVL.

CDR3 coding DNA: TGTGCCAGTAGTGGGGACAGGGCCTCTCCGGAGCAGTTCTTC. Translating gives CASSGDRASPEQFF. The chain combines TRBV19 with TRBJ2-1, with 9 bases lining up with TRBD1. Losses at the gene ends were 5 bases for V and 10 bases for J; bases not matched to a gene: 9. CDR1 is LNHDA and CDR2 is SQIVND in the germline V gene (reference sequence). CDR3 length equals 14 residues.

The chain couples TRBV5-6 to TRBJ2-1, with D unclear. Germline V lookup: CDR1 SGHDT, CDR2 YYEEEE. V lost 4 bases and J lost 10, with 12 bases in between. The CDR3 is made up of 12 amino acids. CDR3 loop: CASSPRHLEQFF. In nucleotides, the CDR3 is TGTGCCAGCAGCCCGAGGCATTTGGAGCAGTTCTTC.

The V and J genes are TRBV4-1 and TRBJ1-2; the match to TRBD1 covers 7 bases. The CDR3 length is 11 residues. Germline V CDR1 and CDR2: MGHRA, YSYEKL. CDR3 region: CAAEGAGGYTF. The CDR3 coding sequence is TGCGCAGCCGAGGGGGCAGGAGGCTACACCTTC.

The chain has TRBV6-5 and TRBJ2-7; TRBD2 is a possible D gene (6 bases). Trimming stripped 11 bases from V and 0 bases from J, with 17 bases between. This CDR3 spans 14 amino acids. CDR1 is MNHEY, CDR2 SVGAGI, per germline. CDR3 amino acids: CASILTGDSYEQYF. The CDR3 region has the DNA TGTGCCTCAATTCTTACGGGAGACTCCTACGAGCAGTACTTC.

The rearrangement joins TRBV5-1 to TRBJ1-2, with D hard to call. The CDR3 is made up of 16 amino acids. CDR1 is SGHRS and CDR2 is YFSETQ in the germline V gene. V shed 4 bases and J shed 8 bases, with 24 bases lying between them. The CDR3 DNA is TGCGCCAGCAGCGTACCCCGCTGGACGCAGGTCGACGGCTACACCTTC. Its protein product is CASSVPRWTQVDGYTF.

CDR3 in DNA: TGTGCCAGCAGTGGGGCGACTAGGTCCGGGGAGCTGTTTTTT. Its protein product is CASSGATRSGELFF. V and J are TRBV2 and TRBJ2-2; possibly TRBD2 for D (6 bases). Germline assignment: CDR1 SNHLY and CDR2 FYNNEI. CDR3 length equals 14 residues. V was trimmed by 4 bases and J by 6 bases, leaving 12 bases between them.

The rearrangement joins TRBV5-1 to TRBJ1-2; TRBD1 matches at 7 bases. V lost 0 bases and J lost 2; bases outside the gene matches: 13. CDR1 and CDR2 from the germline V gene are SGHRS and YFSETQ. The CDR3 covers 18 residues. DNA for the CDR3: TGCGCCAGCAGCTTGGGTCTCCTAAGTGACAGGGACAACTATGGCTACACCTTC. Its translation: CASSLGLLSDRDNYGYTF.

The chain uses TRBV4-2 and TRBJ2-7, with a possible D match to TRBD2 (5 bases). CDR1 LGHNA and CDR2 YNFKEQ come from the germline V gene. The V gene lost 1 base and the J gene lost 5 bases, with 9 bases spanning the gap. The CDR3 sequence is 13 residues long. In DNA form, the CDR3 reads TGTGCCAGCAGCCAAGTGGTCGGGAACGAGCAGTACTTC. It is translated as CASSQVVGNEQYF.

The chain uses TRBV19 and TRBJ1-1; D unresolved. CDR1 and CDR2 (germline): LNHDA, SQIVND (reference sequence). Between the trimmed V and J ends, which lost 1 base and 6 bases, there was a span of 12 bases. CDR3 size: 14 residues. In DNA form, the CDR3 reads TGTGCCAGTAGTATAGTTGCGGCCATTCCTGAAGCTTTCTTT. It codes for CASSIVAAIPEAFF.

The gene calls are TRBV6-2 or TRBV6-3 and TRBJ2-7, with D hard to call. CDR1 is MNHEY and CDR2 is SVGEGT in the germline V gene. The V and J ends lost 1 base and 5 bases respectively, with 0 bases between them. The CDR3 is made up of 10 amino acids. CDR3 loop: CASSYYEQYF. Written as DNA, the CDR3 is TGTGCCAGCAGTTACTACGAGCAGTACTTC.

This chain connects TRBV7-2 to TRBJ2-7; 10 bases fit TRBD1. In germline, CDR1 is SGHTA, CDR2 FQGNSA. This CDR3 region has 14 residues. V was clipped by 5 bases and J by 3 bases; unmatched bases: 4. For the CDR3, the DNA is TGTGCCAGCAGCATAGGACAGGGGGGCTACGAGCAGTACTTC. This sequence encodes CASSIGQGGYEQYF.